The TCR beta chain described here comes from a study of vaccination and CD4 T cells after COVID-19 (dated by TCRdb to 2021 to 2024). Context from the whole study: SARS-CoV-2 positivity had been established in the convalescent patients by nasal swab PCR, and mild disease was recorded in under ten of these patients and severe disease in one. The convalescent cohort included six males and four females, with two Hispanic individuals, seven Caucasians, two Asians and one multiracial person. Participants received two doses of either the Pfizer-BioNTech BNT162b2 vaccine (n=8) or the Moderna mRNA-1273 vaccine (n=2). Post-COVID blood samples from convalescent patients were collected a median of 101 days after diagnosis, with a range of 35 to 161 days. The time from the second vaccine dose to post-vaccine blood sampling had a median of roughly 70 days and ranged from about 14 to 241 days. Culture stimuli were overlapping spike peptide pools from SARS-CoV-2 and from the common cold coronaviruses HCoV-NL63, HCoV-OC43 and HCoV-229E. As controls, cultures received a CEFX viral epitope pool (the positive control), an HIV-1 Nef peptide pool (the negative control), or no peptide at all. In approximately ten COVID-19 convalescent patients and a handful of infection-naive healthy vaccine recipients, the spike-specific CD4+ TCR repertoire before mRNA vaccination was compared with the repertoire after mRNA vaccination. Broad study findings and their caveats: In convalescent patients, a median approximately 86% of post-vaccine SARS-CoV-2-reactive clones were detected only after vaccination, and vaccine-specific priming was suggested by this finding. An increase in the median number of SARS-CoV-2-reactive clonotypes from 20 to 25 after infection to roughly 38 after vaccination was observed, but the change was not found to be significant. Of the vaccine-specific clones in convalescent patients, 304 of 307, or nearly all, reacted only to SARS-CoV-2 spike and did not cross-react with common cold coronaviruses. Relatively few convalescent patients were included in the study, and early timepoints after natural infection were not analyzed.

V is shortened by 4 bases, J by 0 bases, and the region joining them spans 14 bases. From cysteine to phenylalanine, the CDR3 is 16 amino acids long. Only CDR3 DNA is held: 48 bases, read in frame from base 1. CDR1 and CDR2 are drawn from the germline V gene: SGHTA, FQGNSA. This clonotype was counted only a few times. Its antigen specificity is not known. Per-base qualities were not stored, and no clone one base away is much larger. Libraries were constructed by PCR. DNA from cultured CD4+ T cells was subjected to TCR sequencing with the Oncomine TCR Beta short-read assay at the Johns Hopkins FTIC core. Genomic DNA was extracted from the cultured CD4+ T cells with the QIAamp micro DNA kit. Oncomine TCR Beta libraries from cultured CD4+ T cells were pooled using unique dual indexes and sequenced on an Illumina iSeq 100. Regarding the original processing steps: Non-productive sequences were filtered out, and CDR3s that did not start with C, did not end with F or W, or were shorter than 7 amino acids were discarded. The MANAFEST web application was used to identify antigen-specific clonotypes by comparing peptide-stimulated wells against reference wells and other culture wells. For a clone to be called positive, the clone needed an FDR below 0.05, an odds ratio above 5, and a productive frequency above 0.1% in at least two of three replicate wells. Cross-reactive clonotypes were defined as significantly expanded in both SARS-CoV-2 spike wells and at least one common cold coronavirus spike condition. CDR3 homology was assessed with Levenshtein distances (stringdist) and unrooted phylogenetic trees (ape) in R version 3.6.1. Through fastp at Q25 and MiXCR, TCRdb rebuilt clones from the public reads, retaining in-frame beta chains. CDR3 protein duplicates are merged, each entry listing the most common genes and DNA. These V and J calls originate from TCRdb's pipeline instead of the authors' own analysis. Recorded for this sample are 10,000 to 15,000 distinct CDR3 sequences; about three fifths of them occurred a single time. The ten largest clonotypes hold 15% of the sample.

The sample's treatment or condition label is to be understood as: roughly 11-day PBMC culture with coronavirus spike peptide pools or control peptides (ViraFEST assay). To expand antigen-specific T cells with peptide pools and then pick out the expanded clonotypes through TCR sequencing, the study relied on the ViraFEST assay. Positive SARS-CoV-2 PCR tests in the convalescent patients dated from March to December 2020, before Alpha, Beta and Delta variants emerged in the United States. Each well held approximately 2 million PBMCs cultured in IMDM containing about 5% human AB serum and around 9.2 IU/ml IL-2, with around 9.2 ug/ml peptide pools added. Half of the culture medium was replaced with fresh IL-2-containing medium on days 3 and 7. After approximately 11 days of culture, CD4+ T cells were isolated by negative selection with the EasySep CD4+ T cell isolation kit. Ficoll-Paque Plus gradient centrifugation was used to isolate PBMCs from whole blood, and the isolated PBMCs were then either used fresh or cryopreserved at -140C. In general, triplicate wells were set up for every culture condition.

Sequences were obtained from CD4+ T cells from blood, cultured in vitro. The TCR comes from a human donor who had recovered from COVID-19. The V and J genes are TRBV7-2 and TRBJ2-3, with no confidently assigned D gene. The DNA sequence reads TGTGCCAGCAGCTCCAGACTCCTTGGGAGCACAGATACGCAGTATTTT. Translation gives CASSSRLLGSTDTQYF.